This TCR beta chain was sequenced for a study of radiation and T cells in renal cell carcinoma. Profiling relied on immunoSEQ multiplex PCR, and the TCRdb table lists in-frame clones only, not all of them. The data show more than 95,000 clones, about four fifths seen once. Broader study findings: From baseline, blood top tumor clonotypes peaked at 2 weeks post-radiation.

A remark on this clone: Its matching antigen is unknown.

Stated time point: baseline pretreatment blood. Treatment indicated: 15 Gy SBRT to primary tumor, nephrectomy 4 weeks later. Radiation-treated patients gave blood at baseline, week 2 and week 4. The tumor was a clear cell renal cell carcinoma. Sequencing used blood, obtained from a patient whose treatment included radiotherapy and nephrectomy. This TCR was recovered from a woman in her sixties with renal cell carcinoma.

Here the CDR3 reads CASSQWRDRDFNSPLHF. CDR3 nucleotide sequence: TGCGCCAGCAGTCAATGGAGGGACAGAGACTTTAATTCACCCCTCCACTTT. The gene calls are TRBV23-1 and TRBJ1-6; TRBD1 aligns across 7 bases. TRBV23-1 is reported as an ORF; its role is uncertain. V lost 1 base to trimming and J lost 6 bases; unmatched junction nucleotides: 9. This CDR3 contains 17 residues.